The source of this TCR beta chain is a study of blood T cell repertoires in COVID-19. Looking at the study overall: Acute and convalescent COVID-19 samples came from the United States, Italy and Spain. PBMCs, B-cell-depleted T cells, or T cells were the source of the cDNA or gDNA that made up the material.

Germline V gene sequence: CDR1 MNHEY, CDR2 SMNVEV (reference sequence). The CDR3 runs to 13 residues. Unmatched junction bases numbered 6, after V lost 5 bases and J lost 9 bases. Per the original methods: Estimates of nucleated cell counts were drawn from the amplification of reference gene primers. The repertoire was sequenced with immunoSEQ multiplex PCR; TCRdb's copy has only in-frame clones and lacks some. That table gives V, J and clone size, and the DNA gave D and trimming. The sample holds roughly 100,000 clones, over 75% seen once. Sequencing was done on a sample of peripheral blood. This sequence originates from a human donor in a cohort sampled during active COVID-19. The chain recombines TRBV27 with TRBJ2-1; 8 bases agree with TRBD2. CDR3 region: CASSLNGGGEQFF. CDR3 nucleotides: TGTGCCAGCAGTCTCAACGGGGGGGGTGAGCAGTTCTTC.